These T cell receptor beta chains were read from a single sample in a study of cytotoxic CD8 clonotypes in ibrutinib-treated CLL. Method: immunoSEQ multiplex PCR; TCRdb's copy keeps in-frame clones and lacks some. Here the sample spans some 350,000 clones, approximately 67% being singletons. Sequenced material: PBMCs, taken after 36 months of ibrutinib treatment. These receptors were collected from a human donor with chronic lymphocytic leukemia. Each CDR3 is given with its conserved first and last residue. D genes are given only for firm matches.

j_call: TRBJ1-4
v_call: TRBV9
cdr3_length: 14
d_call: TRBD1
cdr3_aa: CASSGDRVREKLFF

j_call: TRBJ2-7
v_call: TRBV4-3
cdr3_length: 17
d_call: .
cdr3_aa: CASSQGGFGTLSYEQYF

j_call: TRBJ1-6
v_call: TRBV2
cdr3_length: 16
d_call: .
cdr3_aa: CASSVVRSSYNSPLHF

j_call: TRBJ2-1
v_call: TRBV29-1
cdr3_length: 11
d_call: .
cdr3_aa: CSVVFLNEQFF

j_call: TRBJ2-7
v_call: TRBV6-5
cdr3_length: 15
d_call: TRBD1
cdr3_aa: CASNPTGSRSYEQYF

j_call: TRBJ2-4
v_call: TRBV2
cdr3_length: 14
d_call: TRBD1
cdr3_aa: CASRADRWADIQYF

j_call: TRBJ1-3
v_call: TRBV7-2
cdr3_length: 14
d_call: .
cdr3_aa: CASSPTTAGNTIYF

j_call: TRBJ1-6
v_call: TRBV2
cdr3_length: 14
d_call: .
cdr3_aa: CASSEQGNNSPLHF

j_call: TRBJ2-1
v_call: TRBV7-9
cdr3_length: 19
d_call: TRBD2
cdr3_aa: CASSLGASGRARYDNEQFF

j_call: TRBJ1-1
v_call: TRBV9
cdr3_length: 16
d_call: .
cdr3_aa: CASSLAPQGWNTEAFF

j_call: TRBJ1-5
v_call: TRBV2
cdr3_length: 15
d_call: TRBD1
cdr3_aa: CASSYRDRKDQPQHF

j_call: TRBJ1-4
v_call: TRBV2
cdr3_length: 17
d_call: .
cdr3_aa: CASRPERGYRTNEKLFF

j_call: TRBJ1-1
v_call: TRBV9
cdr3_length: 12
d_call: .
cdr3_aa: CASSVAGTEAFF

j_call: TRBJ1-5
v_call: TRBV28
cdr3_length: 14
d_call: TRBD1
cdr3_aa: CASRPGGAGQPQHF

j_call: TRBJ2-7
v_call: TRBV10-3
cdr3_length: 13
d_call: .
cdr3_aa: CAISKTGSYEQYF

j_call: TRBJ2-3
v_call: TRBV9
cdr3_length: 14
d_call: .
cdr3_aa: CASSPEGVTDTQYF

j_call: TRBJ1-5
v_call: TRBV6-1
cdr3_length: 12
d_call: .
cdr3_aa: CASSERNQPQHF

j_call: TRBJ1-2
v_call: TRBV20-1
cdr3_length: 11
d_call: .
cdr3_aa: CSARISDGYTF

j_call: TRBJ1-4
v_call: TRBV5-1
cdr3_length: 14
d_call: .
cdr3_aa: CASSRGGEGEKLFF

j_call: TRBJ1-4
v_call: TRBV7-9
cdr3_length: 15
d_call: .
cdr3_aa: CASSPEGRLNEKLFF

j_call: TRBJ1-5
v_call: TRBV4-1
cdr3_length: 18
d_call: .
cdr3_aa: CASSQEYFRGYSNQPQHF